Listed below are T cell receptor beta chains from one sample, sequenced in a study of shared clonotypes between healthy human individuals. Generated by immunoSEQ multiplex PCR, the TCRdb table keeps only in-frame clones and is missing some. The repertoire includes 980,000 or so clones, 76% of them detected once, and around 1.5% sits in the top ten. The sequenced material came from memory CD4+ T cells sorted from blood. The receptor source for this set is a man younger than 30 in good health. Both conserved end residues are part of each CDR3. D genes are given only for firm matches. Expanded clones get a size class; other rows say once, few or many, or leave the size out.

>TRBV7-2|NA|NA|TRBJ1-1
TGTGCCAGCAGCGTCCGTCATGGGGGTCGCGCTGAAGCTTTCTTT
CASSVRHGGRAEAFF
>TRBV11-1|NA|NA|TRBJ2-6
TGTGCCAGCAGCGACTCGGGTTCTGGGGCCAACGTCCTGACTTTC
CASSDSGSGANVLTF
>TRBV5-8|NA|NA|TRBJ1-1
TGTGCCAGCAGAGGTAGGCAGGGCCTTACCACTGAAGCTTTCTTT
CASRGRQGLTTEAFF
>TRBV6-1|NA|NA|TRBJ1-1
TGTGCCAGCAGTGAAGTAGAGAACACTGAAGCTTTCTTT
CASSEVENTEAFF
>TRBV29-1|NA|TRBD2|TRBJ2-3
TGCAGCGTTCGACGGGGGGGCACAGATACGCAGTATTTT
CSVRRGGTDTQYF
>TRBV7-2|NA|NA|TRBJ1-2
TGTGCCAGCAGCCTCCGACAGGTATTCCAAGGCGGCTACACCTTC
CASSLRQVFQGGYTF
>TRBV7-8|NA|NA|TRBJ2-7
TGTGCCAGCAGCTTAGGGGTTGAGCGAAGCGAGCAGTACTTC
CASSLGVERSEQYF
>TRBV5-8|NA|TRBD1|TRBJ2-5
TGTGCCAGCAGCTATACCGGGACAGGGAGAGAGACCCAGTACTTC
CASSYTGTGRETQYF
>TRBV6-1|NA|NA|TRBJ1-4
TGTGCCAGCAGTAAGATGGCAGGGGAGAGAGGAAAACTGTTTTTT
CASSKMAGERGKLFF
>TRBV19|once|NA|TRBJ1-1
TGTGCCAGTAGTATAGCTTTCTCGTTATATCCGGGGCTCGGAAACACTGAAGCTTTCTTT
CASSIAFSLYPGLGNTEAFF
>TRBV28|NA|NA|TRBJ1-6
TGTGCCAGCAGTTTTAGGACGGTCCCATATAATTCACCCCTCCACTTT
CASSFRTVPYNSPLHF
>TRBV7-9|once|NA|TRBJ1-6
TGTGCCAGCAGCTTACAAACCGGGACCGGCCATTCACCCCTCCACTTT
CASSLQTGTGHSPLHF
>TRBV7-9|NA|NA|TRBJ2-1
TGTGCCAGCAGGGGGATAGGGAATGAGCAGTTCTTC
CASRGIGNEQFF
>TRBV14|once|NA|TRBJ2-3
TGTGCCAGCAGCCAAGATGTGAAGGGGACAGATACGCAGTATTTT
CASSQDVKGTDTQYF
>TRBV7-2|NA|NA|TRBJ2-2
TGTGCCAGCAGCTCGCTCGGGGTCCCCGGGGCCGGGGAGCTGTTTTTT
CASSSLGVPGAGELFF
>TRBV4-3|NA|NA|TRBJ1-1
TGCGCCAGCAGCCAAAGCGCGCCACCAATAAACACTGAAGCTTTCTTT
CASSQSAPPINTEAFF
>TRBV7-9|few|NA|TRBJ2-5
TGTGCCAGCAGCTTAGCGCTCAGGGCGGTGCACTTC
CASSLALRAVHF
>TRBV11-2|NA|NA|TRBJ2-5
TGTGCCAGCAGTCAAGGGGGGGGAGTAGTAGAGACCCAGTACTTC
CASSQGGGVVETQYF
>TRBV4-1|NA|TRBD1|TRBJ1-1
TGCGCCAGCAGCCAAGCAGGGGGCGACACTGAAGCTTTCTTT
CASSQAGGDTEAFF
>TRBV28|NA|NA|TRBJ1-3
TGTGCCAGCACCCCAGGGGCGAACTCTGGAAACACCATATATTTT
CASTPGANSGNTIYF
>TRBV19|once|NA|TRBJ2-3
TGTGCCAGTACTACTGGGAAAGGGGATACGCAGTATTTT
CASTTGKGDTQYF
>TRBV2|NA|NA|TRBJ2-3
TGTGCCAGCAGTGTGGGCTCCACAGATACGCAGTATTTT
CASSVGSTDTQYF
>TRBV28|NA|NA|TRBJ1-1
TGTGCCAGCAGTTTACTGCTCAGGGGGAACACTGAAGCTTTCTTT
CASSLLLRGNTEAFF
>TRBV7-7|NA|TRBD1|TRBJ2-1
TGTGCTAGCAGCTTAGGACAGGGGGCCCACAATGAGCAGTTCTTC
CASSLGQGAHNEQFF
>TRBV6-9|few|NA|TRBJ1-2
TGTGCCAGCAGTTATTCCAAGGCATTGGGTCACACCTTC
CASSYSKALGHTF
>TRBV5-1|NA|NA|TRBJ1-4
TGCGCCAGCAGCAGGGACGGAGATAATGAAAAACTGTTTTTT
CASSRDGDNEKLFF
>TRBV5-6|NA|TRBD1|TRBJ2-2
TGTGCCAGCAGCAGGACAGGGTCCGGGGAGCTGTTTTTT
CASSRTGSGELFF
>TRBV23-1|NA|TRBD1|TRBJ1-2
TGCGCCAGCAGTCCGGGACAGGGGAACTATGGCTACACCTTC
CASSPGQGNYGYTF
>TRBV5-1|few|NA|TRBJ2-5
TGCGCCAGCAGCTTGAGGGAGACCCAGTACTTC
CASSLRETQYF
>TRBV14|NA|NA|TRBJ1-1
TGTGCCAGCAGCCCAGGGGTGAACACTGAAGCTTTCTTT
CASSPGVNTEAFF
>TRBV6-5|NA|TRBD1|TRBJ2-3
TGTGCCAGTAGGGGGCCAGCGTACACAGATACGCAGTATTTT
CASRGPAYTDTQYF
>TRBV6-7|once|TRBD1|TRBJ2-7
TGTGCCAGCAGTACCCGGGACAGACCCTACGAGCAGTACTTC
CASSTRDRPYEQYF
>TRBV28|NA|NA|TRBJ1-5
TGTGCCAGCAGACTAGGACAGTTTGAAAATCAGCCCCAGCATTTT
CASRLGQFENQPQHF
>TRBV5-4|NA|NA|TRBJ1-2
TGTGCCAGCAGCCCGGATCGGGGGAGTAACTATGGCTACACCTTC
CASSPDRGSNYGYTF
>TRBV9|NA|NA|TRBJ1-2
TGTGCCAGCAGCGGCCCGGCGGGGCGAGGCTACACCTTC
CASSGPAGRGYTF